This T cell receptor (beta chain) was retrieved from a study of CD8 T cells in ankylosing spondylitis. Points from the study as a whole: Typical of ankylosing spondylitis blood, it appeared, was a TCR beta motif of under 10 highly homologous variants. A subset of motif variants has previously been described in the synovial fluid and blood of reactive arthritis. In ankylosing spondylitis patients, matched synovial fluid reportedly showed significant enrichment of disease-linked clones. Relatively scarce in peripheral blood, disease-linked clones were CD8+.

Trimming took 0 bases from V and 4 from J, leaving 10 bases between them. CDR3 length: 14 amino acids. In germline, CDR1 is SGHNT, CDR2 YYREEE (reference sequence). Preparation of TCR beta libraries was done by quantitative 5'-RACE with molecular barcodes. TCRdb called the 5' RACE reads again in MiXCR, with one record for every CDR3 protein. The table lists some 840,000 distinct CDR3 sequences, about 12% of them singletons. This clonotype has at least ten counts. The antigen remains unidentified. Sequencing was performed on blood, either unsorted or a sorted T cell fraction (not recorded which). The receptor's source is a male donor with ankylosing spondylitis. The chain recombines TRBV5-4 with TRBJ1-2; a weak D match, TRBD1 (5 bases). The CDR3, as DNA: TGTGCCAGCAGCTTGGACCGGGGACGCTATGGCTACACCTTC. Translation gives CASSLDRGRYGYTF.